A single sample is the source of the 22 T cell receptor beta chains below, sequenced in a study of long-term antiretroviral therapy in people with HIV. A v3.0 immunoSEQ assay was performed at survey level. TCRdb keeps only in-frame clones here, not all; method: immunoSEQ multiplex PCR. The sample gives around 27,000 clones, around 90% of which show up once; roughly 5.3% is in the top ten. The material sequenced was unsorted PBMCs, taken more than 4.3 years after starting antiretroviral therapy. The source of these receptors is a young man with HIV.

The chain carries TRBV7-9 and TRBJ1-5; 7 bases match TRBD1. The CDR3 contains 14 residues. Trimming took 4 bases from V and 1 from J; bases not matched to a gene: 1. Germline assignment: CDR1 SEHNR and CDR2 FQNEAQ (reference sequence). DNA of the CDR3: TGTGCCAGCAGCTCGACAGGGAGCAATCAGCCCCAGCATTTT. This sequence encodes CASSSTGSNQPQHF.

CDR3 coding DNA: TGTGCTAGTGGTTTGGTACAAGGGTTCGAGCAGTACTTC. It codes for CASGLVQGFEQYF. The V gene is TRBV12-5, the J gene TRBJ2-7; D is undetermined. V was cut by 0 bases and J by 6 bases, with 9 bases left in between. The CDR3 totals 13 residues. Germline assignment: CDR1 LGHNT and CDR2 FRNRAP.

The V and J genes are TRBV9 and TRBJ1-2; D gene ambiguous. The CDR3 has 13 residues. V was cut by 1 base and J by 8 bases, with 12 bases left in between. The germline CDR1 and CDR2 sequences are SGDLS and YYNGEE. The DNA of the CDR3 is TGTGCCAGCAGCGTAAGCAACCTCGAAGGCTACACCTTC. Its translation: CASSVSNLEGYTF. Full variable domain (missing parts from reference TRBV9 and TRBJ1-2): DSGVTQTPKHLITATGQRVTLRCSPRSGDLSVYWYQQSLDQGLQFLIQYYNGEERAKGNILERFSAQQFPDLHSELNLSSLELGDSALYFCASSVSNLEGYTFGSGTRLTVV.

The CDR3 sequence is CASSELPSDTQYF. The CDR3 region has the DNA TGTGCCAGCAGTGAACTCCCGTCGGATACGCAGTATTTT. The rearrangement joins TRBV25-1 to TRBJ2-3, with D hard to call. The CDR3 contains 13 residues. V was pared by 2 bases and J by 6 bases, with 9 bases between. Germline V lookup: CDR1 MGHDK, CDR2 SYGVNS.

The chain has TRBV30 and TRBJ1-4; the match to TRBD1 covers 9 bases. Trimming removed 0 bases from V and 8 bases from J; junction bases left unmatched: 4. The CDR3 loop spans 14 amino acids. Germline CDR1 and CDR2: GTSNPN and SVGIG (reference sequence). CDR3 DNA: TGTGCCTGGAGTGTAATGGGACAGGGCGAAAAACTGTTTTTT. Protein sequence: CAWSVMGQGEKLFF.

J is TRBJ2-1 and V is TRBV7-8, with D unclear. Germline CDR1 and CDR2: SGHVS and FQNEAQ. Trimming took off 2 bases at V and 5 bases at J, with 22 bases between the two ends. The CDR3 totals 18 residues. For the CDR3, the DNA is TGTGCCAGCAGCTTAATACGAACTACCCCTCCGGTGGACAATGAGCAGTTCTTC. Amino acid sequence: CASSLIRTTPPVDNEQFF.

The rearrangement joins TRBV5-1 to TRBJ1-1; weak D call: TRBD1 (5 bases). The CDR3 runs 15 residues. Germline CDR1 is SGHRS and CDR2 is YFSETQ. Trimming removed 4 bases at V and 1 base at J, with 14 bases between. The CDR3 sequence: CASSPNSGRNTEAFF. DNA of the CDR3: TGCGCCAGCAGCCCAAACTCGGGGCGGAACACTGAAGCTTTCTTT.

This clone was counted a single time. The chain combines TRBV7-9 with TRBJ1-1; D is uncertain. Per germline, CDR1 SEHNR and CDR2 FQNEAQ (reference sequence). Trimming pared 5 bases from V and 5 bases from J, leaving 9 bases between. The CDR3 extends over 12 amino acids. The CDR3 spells CASSTIETEAFF. Here the CDR3 DNA reads TGTGCCAGCAGCACCATAGAGACTGAAGCTTTCTTT.

This chain joins TRBV11-1 and TRBJ1-1; no clear D gene. Trimming removed 0 bases at V and 0 bases at J, with 14 bases between. Looked up from germline, CDR1 is SGHAT and CDR2 is FQDESV (reference sequence). This CDR3 has 17 residues. The CDR3 sequence: CASSLAWQDLMNTEAFF. The CDR3 nucleotides are TGTGCCAGCAGCTTAGCATGGCAGGATCTCATGAACACTGAAGCTTTCTTT.

This chain uses TRBV25-1 with TRBJ1-2; no definite D call. Germline lookup yields CDR1 MGHDK and CDR2 SYGVNS. V was pared by 0 bases and J by 4 bases, with 9 bases between. CDR3 size: 14 residues. The DNA of the CDR3 is TGTGCCAGCAGTGAATACGGGTGGGTCTATGGCTACACCTTC. It yields the protein CASSEYGWVYGYTF.

This clone was observed once. This chain connects TRBV4-3 to TRBJ2-5; TRBD1 is a possible D gene (5 bases). Germline CDR1 is LGHNA and CDR2 is YSLEER. CDR3 length equals 16 residues. V was clipped by 0 bases and J by 1 base, with 12 bases between them. The CDR3 loop is CASSQDLATAQETQYF. The CDR3 nucleotides read TGCGCCAGCAGCCAAGATCTCGCGACAGCCCAAGAGACCCAGTACTTC.

The chain carries TRBV19 and TRBJ1-2; D remains ambiguous. The CDR3 runs 13 residues. The V gene lost 4 bases and the J gene lost 1 base, with 7 bases spanning the gap. Germline CDR1 is LNHDA and CDR2 is SQIVND (reference sequence). In DNA form, the CDR3 reads TGTGCCAGTAGTAGCCAGCTTAACTATGGCTACACCTTC. The encoded protein is CASSSQLNYGYTF.

This chain joins TRBV19 and TRBJ2-2; the D gene is possibly TRBD2 (6 bases). CDR3 length equals 16 residues. V was cut by 3 bases and J by 1 base, with 12 bases left in between. Germline V lookup: CDR1 LNHDA, CDR2 SQIVND (reference sequence). The CDR3 DNA follows: TGTGCCAGTAGTATCCGGAGGGCCCGGAACACCGGGGAGCTGTTTTTT. Translating it yields CASSIRRARNTGELFF.

This clone appeared once. V gene TRBV7-9 combines with J gene TRBJ2-2; TRBD2 is a possible D gene (5 bases). The ends were cut back, 3 bases at V and 3 bases at J, with 17 bases in the middle. This CDR3 spans 17 amino acids. Germline loops: CDR1 SEHNR, CDR2 FQNEAQ (reference sequence). CDR3 sequence: CASSFPSGSGDTGELFF. CDR3 nucleotide sequence: TGTGCCAGCAGCTTCCCGTCCGGCAGCGGAGACACCGGGGAGCTGTTTTTT.

This sequence joins TRBV6-1 and TRBJ1-2; D is undetermined. Per the germline V gene, CDR1 is MNHNS and CDR2 is SASEGT. V was pared by 6 bases and J by 8 bases, with 19 bases between. The CDR3 contains 14 residues. The CDR3 DNA reads as TGTGCCAGCAGGTTTTGGACCCCAGACCCAGGCTACACCTTC. Its protein product is CASRFWTPDPGYTF.

The chain joins TRBV18 to TRBJ2-7, with a tentative D call TRBD2 (5 bases). The CDR3 is made up of 15 amino acids. V dropped 5 bases and J dropped 7 bases, with 21 bases sitting between them. Germline V gene data show CDR1 as KGHSH and CDR2 as LQKENI. The CDR3 region is CASSSNGRSAGEQYF. The DNA of the CDR3 is TGTGCCAGCTCATCGAATGGAAGGTCCGCGGGTGAGCAGTACTTC.

V is TRBV13 and J is TRBJ2-3; no definite D call. Trimming removed 1 base at V and 6 bases at J, with 5 bases between. CDR3 length equals 12 residues. CDR1 and CDR2 (germline): PRHDT, FYEKMQ (reference sequence). The CDR3 coding sequence is TGTGCCAGCAGCTTAGAGGGTGATACGCAGTATTTT. Translated, it gives CASSLEGDTQYF.

The chain links TRBV7-9 to TRBJ1-5; TRBD1 might be the D (5 bases). This CDR3 is 16 amino acids long. CDR1 and CDR2 from the germline V gene are SEHNR and FQNEAQ (reference sequence). Trimming took off 3 bases at V and 4 bases at J, with 16 bases between the two ends. Here the CDR3 reads CASSFSGTGENQPQHF. The CDR3 DNA sequence: TGTGCCAGCAGCTTTTCAGGGACGGGGGAAAATCAGCCCCAGCATTTT.

The rearrangement links TRBV5-1 to TRBJ1-1, with no clear D. From germline, CDR1 is SGHRS and CDR2 YFSETQ. V was clipped by 0 bases and J by 4 bases, with 7 bases between them. This CDR3 has 13 amino acids. The chain's CDR3 is CASSLEPFTEAFF. CDR3 DNA: TGCGCCAGCAGCTTGGAGCCATTCACTGAAGCTTTCTTT.

This rearrangement joins TRBV6-5 to TRBJ1-1; no definite D call. The CDR3 contains 13 residues. The V gene's germline CDR1 is MNHEY and CDR2 SVGAGI. The V and J ends lost 6 bases and 6 bases respectively, with 14 bases between them. CDR3 in DNA: TGTGCCAGCAGCTCATATCGACGCGCTGAAGCTTTCTTT. Translation gives CASSSYRRAEAFF.

This chain links TRBV7-3 with TRBJ2-2; D might be TRBD2 (6 bases). The ends were cut back, 5 bases at V and 9 bases at J, with 10 bases in the middle. In germline, CDR1 is SGHTA, CDR2 FQGTGA. The CDR3 consists of 12 residues. CDR3 coding DNA: TGTGCCAGCAGCCGGACTAACCGGGAGCTGTTTTTT. Residues: CASSRTNRELFF.

The genes are TRBV5-1 and TRBJ1-1; D is unresolved. CDR3 length: 15 amino acids. CDR1 SGHRS and CDR2 YFSETQ come from the germline V gene. V lost 7 bases and J 7 bases, leaving 23 bases between the germline ends. The CDR3 DNA is TGCGCCAGCTCCCCCCTCGACGGGAGCCTAAATGAAGCTTTCTTT. It encodes CASSPLDGSLNEAFF.